This T cell receptor beta chain was sequenced in a study of blood T cell repertoires in COVID-19. Study overall: Acute and convalescent COVID-19 samples came from the United States, Italy and Spain. The analysed material was cDNA or gDNA that came from T cells, B-cell-depleted T cells, or PBMCs.

Cohorts were based on clinical histories the participants reported. Germline V lookup: CDR1 KGHSH, CDR2 LQKENI. This CDR3 region has 15 residues. Trimming cost V 1 base and J 0 bases, with 10 bases left between them. Measured with immunoSEQ multiplex PCR; TCRdb has only the in-frame clones, and not every one. Of 400,000 to 500,000 clones listed, more than 70% are singletons. This sequence joins TRBV18 and TRBJ2-7; D ambiguous. This receptor was identified in a woman under 30 who had been exposed to COVID-19. The sequencing input was PBMCs or T cells enriched from blood (not recorded which). Here the CDR3 reads CASSPLPLSSYEQYF. DNA of the CDR3: TGTGCCAGCTCACCACTACCGCTAAGCTCCTACGAGCAGTACTTC.